This entry is about one TCR beta chain. V lost 4 bases, J lost 6 bases, and 6 bases lay in between. CDR1 is PRHDT, CDR2 FYEKMQ, per germline (reference sequence). This CDR3 has 12 residues. This entry is derived from a study of CD8 T cells in Susac syndrome. Random hexamers were used to reverse transcribe about 0.5 to 1 ug of RNA. TCRdb reprocessed the immunoSEQ multiplex PCR reads via MiXCR and lists one record per CDR3 protein. The sample lists around 50,000 distinct CDR3 sequences, around 93% occurring once. Sequencing of TCR beta was undertaken in CD8+ and CD4+ T cells derived from blood. Healthy donors constituted the control group, matched for age and sex. Negative isolation yielded CD4+ and CD8+ T cells, and FACS enriched TEMRA cells.

The specimen sequenced was CD8+ T cells from PBMCs. The chain couples TRBV13 to TRBJ2-2, with D uncertain. This TCR was recovered from a human donor in good health. The CDR3: CASSSHPGELFF. CDR3 nucleotides: TGTGCCAGCAGCTCGCACCCCGGGGAGCTGTTTTTT.